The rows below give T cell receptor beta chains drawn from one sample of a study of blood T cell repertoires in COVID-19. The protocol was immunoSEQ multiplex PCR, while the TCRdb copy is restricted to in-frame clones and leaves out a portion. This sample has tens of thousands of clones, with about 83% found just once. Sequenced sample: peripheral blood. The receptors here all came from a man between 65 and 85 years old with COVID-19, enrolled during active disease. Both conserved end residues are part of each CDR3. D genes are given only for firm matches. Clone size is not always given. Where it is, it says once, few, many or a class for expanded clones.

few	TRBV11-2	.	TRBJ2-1	TGTGCCAGCAGCCATCAGCAGTTCTTC	CASSHQQFF
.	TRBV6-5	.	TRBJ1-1	TGTGCCAGCAGTCCCTTACAGAGATTGAACACTGAAGCTTTCTTT	CASSPLQRLNTEAFF
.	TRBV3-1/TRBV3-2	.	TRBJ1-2	TGTGCCAGCAGCCAATTTTCAGGCACCCTCATCTATGGCTACACCTTC	CASSQFSGTLIYGYTF
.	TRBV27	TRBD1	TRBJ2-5	TGTGCCAGCAGTGGGGGACAGGGGGCGAGGGAGACCCAGTACTTC	CASSGGQGARETQYF
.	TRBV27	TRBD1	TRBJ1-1	TGTGCCAGCAGTTGGACAGGGACGAACACTGAAGCTTTCTTT	CASSWTGTNTEAFF
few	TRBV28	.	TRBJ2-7	TGTGCCAGCAGTCGTTCCGGGTCCTCCGAGCAGTACTTC	CASSRSGSSEQYF
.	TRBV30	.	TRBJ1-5	TGTGCCTGGAGTGAGAGTTCAGGGGATAATCAGCCCCAGCATTTT	CAWSESSGDNQPQHF
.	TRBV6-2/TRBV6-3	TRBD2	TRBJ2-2	TGTGCCAGCAGTGGTGCGGGGGGAAACACCGGGGAGCTGTTTTTT	CASSGAGGNTGELFF
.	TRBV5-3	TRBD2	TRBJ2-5	TGTGCCAGAAGCTTAACCTCCGGGACTAGCGCCCCGGAGACCCAGTACTTC	CARSLTSGTSAPETQYF
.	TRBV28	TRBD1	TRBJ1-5	TGTGCCAGCAGTCCCAGACAGGGAAGTCAGCCCCAGCATTTT	CASSPRQGSQPQHF
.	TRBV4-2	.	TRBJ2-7	TGTGCCAGCAGCCAACCAGGTAGATACGAGCAGTACTTC	CASSQPGRYEQYF